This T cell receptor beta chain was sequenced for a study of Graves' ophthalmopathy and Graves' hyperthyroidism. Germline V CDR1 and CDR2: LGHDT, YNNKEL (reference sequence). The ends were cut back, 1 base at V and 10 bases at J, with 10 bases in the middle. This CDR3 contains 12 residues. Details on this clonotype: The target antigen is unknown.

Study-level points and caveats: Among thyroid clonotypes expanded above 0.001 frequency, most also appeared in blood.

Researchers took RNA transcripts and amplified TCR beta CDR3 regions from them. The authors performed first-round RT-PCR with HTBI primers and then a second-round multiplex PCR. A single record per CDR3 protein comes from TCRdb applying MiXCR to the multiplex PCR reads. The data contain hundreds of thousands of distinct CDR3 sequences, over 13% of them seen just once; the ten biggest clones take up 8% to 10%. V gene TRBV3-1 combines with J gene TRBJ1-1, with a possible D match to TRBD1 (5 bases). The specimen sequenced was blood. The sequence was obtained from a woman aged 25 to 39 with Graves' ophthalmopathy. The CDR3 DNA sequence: TGTGCCAGCAGCCAAGGGGGCCAGCCAGCTTTCTTT. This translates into CASSQGGQPAFF.